This entry lists 26 T cell receptor beta chains sequenced from one sample in a study of human T cells and chemical hapten exposure. TCRdb analysed the RACE reads with MiXCR anew, one entry per CDR3 protein. The table lists some 99,000 distinct CDR3 sequences, about a tenth of them singletons. This sample's time point: patch test 2, 6 weeks after DPC sensitization. Treatment indicated: therapeutic diphenylcyclopropenone sensitization with weekly scalp DPC. This specimen was whole blood, taken in connection with sensitization to the hapten diphenylcyclopropenone (DPC). The receptor source for this set is a woman aged 40 to 50 with alopecia areata. Some clones in this sample may be carry-over from other donors' samples.

The chain joins TRBV6-5 to TRBJ2-2, with 8 bases matching TRBD1. The CDR3 is made up of 14 amino acids. The germline CDR1 and CDR2 sequences are MNHEY and SVGAGI. Trimming at V came to 6 bases and at J to 7 bases, leaving 7 bases not matched to a gene. CDR3 loop: CASRLTGGGGELFF. CDR3 in DNA: TGTGCCAGCAGATTAACAGGGGGTGGCGGGGAGCTGTTTTTT.

About this clonotype: A much larger clone lies one base from this, so it may be a read error. The final CDR3 position lacks the conserved phenylalanine or tryptophan, pointing to a likely read error. The CDR3 coding sequence is TGTGCCAGCAGTGCTACAGGGTACACAGATACGCAGTATTTG. Amino acid sequence: CASSATGYTDTQYL. The chain links TRBV6-5 to TRBJ2-3; weak D call: TRBD1 (6 bases). V dropped 5 bases and J dropped 2 bases, with 11 bases sitting between them. Germline V lookup: CDR1 MNHEY, CDR2 SVGAGI. The CDR3 is made up of 14 amino acids.

The CDR3 DNA is TGTGCCAGCAGTGAGGCCAGGTCGAGCTCCTACGAGCAGTACTTC. Encoded protein: CASSEARSSSYEQYF. This sequence joins TRBV2 and TRBJ2-7; D is unclear. Trimming pared 3 bases from V and 0 bases from J, leaving 12 bases between. This CDR3 is built from 15 residues. Germline CDR1 is SNHLY and CDR2 is FYNNEI.

This clonotype has a count of ten or more. The CDR3 sequence: CASSGDSNQPQHF. Written as DNA, the CDR3 is TGTGCCAGCAGTGGCGACAGCAATCAGCCCCAGCATTTT. V is TRBV2 and J is TRBJ1-5; D is undetermined. The V gene lost 4 bases and the J gene lost 1 base, with 5 bases spanning the gap. Germline V gene sequence: CDR1 SNHLY, CDR2 FYNNEI. This CDR3 is built from 13 residues.

This clonotype has a handful of counts. The CDR3 here is CASSTHPRTSGETQYF. Written as DNA, the CDR3 is TGTGCCAGCAGCACTCACCCTCGGACTAGCGGGGAGACCCAGTACTTC. The chain couples TRBV5-4 to TRBJ2-5; TRBD2 matches at 11 bases. The J segment lost 5 bases and the V segment lost 4 bases, leaving 10 bases of the junction unmatched. Germline V gene lookup returns CDR1 SGHNT and CDR2 YYREEE (reference sequence). This CDR3 spans 16 amino acids.

The genes are TRBV5-5 and TRBJ2-7, with D maybe TRBD1 (5 bases). The CDR3 extends over 15 amino acids. Germline V gene lookup returns CDR1 SGHKS and CDR2 YYEKEE (reference sequence). V was pared by 2 bases and J by 2 bases, with 14 bases between. The CDR3: CASSLQALTTYEQYF. Here the CDR3 DNA reads TGTGCCAGCAGCTTACAGGCCCTAACAACCTACGAGCAGTACTTC.

This clonotype has only a few counts. This sequence joins TRBV20-1 and TRBJ2-2; 7 nucleotides agree with TRBD2. In germline, CDR1 is DFQATT, CDR2 SNEGSKA (reference sequence). The ends lost 0 bases at V and 10 bases at J; junction bases unmatched: 8. The CDR3 runs to 14 residues. The CDR3 DNA is TGCAGTGCTAGAGAGACTAGCCCCGATTTGGAGCTGTTTTTT. This encodes CSARETSPDLELFF.

The table lists this clonotype with a few counts. This chain links TRBV10-3 with TRBJ1-4; D is perhaps TRBD1 (5 bases). V was pared by 10 bases and J by 8 bases, with 20 bases between. This CDR3 has 14 residues. In germline, CDR1 is ENHRY, CDR2 SYGVKD. This chain's CDR3 is CASAGKLITEKLFF. The CDR3 nucleotides read TGTGCCAGTGCAGGGAAACTCATTACAGAAAAACTGTTTTTT.

The chain has TRBV7-9 and TRBJ1-2, with D maybe TRBD1 (5 bases). The germline gives CDR1 SEHNR, CDR2 FQNEAQ (reference sequence). V lost 1 base, J lost 1 base, and 10 bases lay in between. The CDR3 contains 15 residues. The DNA for the CDR3 is TGTGCCAGCAGCTTAGAACCGGGGGGTAACTATGGCTACACCTTC. Its protein is CASSLEPGGNYGYTF.

This clonotype was recorded at least ten times. V is TRBV7-2 and J is TRBJ1-2; D not certain. The CDR3 spans 13 residues. Germline CDR1 is SGHTA and CDR2 is FQGNSA. Trimming took 4 bases from V and 6 from J, leaving 12 bases between them. The CDR3 is CASSSDIRHGYTF. For the CDR3, the DNA is TGTGCCAGCAGCTCAGACATACGACATGGCTACACCTTC.

The chain carries TRBV11-2 and TRBJ2-3; the D gene is possibly TRBD1 (5 bases). V lost 5 bases, J lost 3 bases, and 24 bases lay in between. Germline loops: CDR1 SGHAT, CDR2 FQNNGV. The CDR3 contains 18 residues. CDR3 in DNA: TGTGCCAGCAGCCCCAGGACACAGGAGCCCTTCGGGACAGATACGCAGTATTTT. Translated: CASSPRTQEPFGTDTQYF.

This clonotype has just a few counts. V gene TRBV20-1 combines with J gene TRBJ2-7, with D possibly matching TRBD2 (5 bases). CDR1 and CDR2 from the germline V gene are DFQATT and SNEGSKA (reference sequence). Trimming pared 5 bases from V and 5 bases from J, leaving 22 bases between. CDR3 size: 15 residues. CDR3 protein: CSAWGSSGILDEQYF. CDR3 DNA sequence: TGCAGTGCTTGGGGTTCTTCGGGGATTCTGGACGAGCAGTACTTC.

This clonotype was seen a handful of times. The genes are TRBV28 and TRBJ1-6, with TRBD1 as a possible D gene (6 bases). Per the germline V gene, CDR1 is MDHEN and CDR2 is SYDVKM. V lost 6 bases, J lost 10 bases, and 19 bases lay in between. The CDR3 loop spans 15 amino acids. DNA of the CDR3: TGTGCCAGCAGCCGCCGGGGGGGGGCAGAATCACCCCTCCACTTT. Protein sequence: CASSRRGGAESPLHF.

This clonotype was detected ten times or more. The chain carries TRBV15 and TRBJ1-5, with a possible D match to TRBD1 (5 bases). CDR3 length equals 17 residues. V lost 1 base to trimming and J lost 0 bases, with 13 bases between them. Germline V gene lookup returns CDR1 LNHNV and CDR2 YYDKDF (reference sequence). CDR3 amino acids: CATSRGTGALSNQPQHF. The CDR3 DNA reads TGTGCCACCAGCAGAGGGACCGGGGCCCTTAGCAATCAGCCCCAGCATTTT. The full variable domain, with the rest looked up from reference TRBV15 and TRBJ1-5, is DAMVIQNPRYQVTQFGKPVTLSCSQTLNHNVMYWYQQKSSQAPKLLFHYYDKDFNNEADTPDNFQSRRPNTSFCFLDIRSPGLGDTAMYLCATSRGTGALSNQPQHFGDGTRLSIL.

This clonotype showed up just a few times. The genes are TRBV20-1 and TRBJ2-2; 8 bases match TRBD2. V was pared by 3 bases and J by 0 bases, with 6 bases of the junction left unmatched. This CDR3 is 16 amino acids long. The germline gives CDR1 DFQATT, CDR2 SNEGSKA (reference sequence). The CDR3 spells CSARAGLATNTGELFF. The CDR3 DNA sequence: TGCAGTGCTAGGGCCGGACTAGCAACGAACACCGGGGAGCTGTTTTTT.

This clonotype was seen repeatedly, ten times or more. V and J are TRBV19 and TRBJ1-1; TRBD1 matches at 7 bases. V lost 5 bases to trimming and J lost 6 bases; unmatched junction nucleotides: 15. Germline V gene data show CDR1 as LNHDA and CDR2 as SQIVND (reference sequence). The CDR3 covers 16 residues. CDR3 DNA: TGTGCCAGTAGTCCCCCCACCAACAGGGGAATTTCTGAAGCTTTCTTT. Its translation is CASSPPTNRGISEAFF.

The chain links TRBV20-1 to TRBJ2-5, with D possibly TRBD1 on 6 matching bases. Germline CDR1 DFQATT, CDR2 SNEGSKA (reference sequence). The length of the CDR3 is 12 residues. The ends were cut back, 4 bases at V and 13 bases at J, with 19 bases in the middle. CDR3 sequence (DNA): TGCAGTGCTACCCGGCAGGACAGACCTCGGTACTTC. Encoded protein: CSATRQDRPRYF.

The V and J genes are TRBV7-6 and TRBJ2-1; 14 bases fit TRBD2. The germline V gene has CDR1 SGHVS and CDR2 FNYEAQ. Germline trimming cut 3 bases from V and 4 bases from J; bases unmatched to any gene: 14. The CDR3 extends over 20 amino acids. In DNA form, the CDR3 reads TGTGCCAGCAGCTTTTCCCCACCCGGACTAGCGGGGGGCCTATACAATGAGCAGTTCTTC. This gives the protein CASSFSPPGLAGGLYNEQFF.

The rearrangement joins TRBV7-9 to TRBJ2-2; TRBD2 agrees at 14 bases. CDR1 and CDR2 from the germline V gene are SEHNR and FQNEAQ (reference sequence). After removal of 11 bases from V and 2 bases from J, the junction contained 1 base not matched to a gene. This CDR3 has 14 amino acids. CDR3 residues: CAGLAGGNTGELFF. DNA for the CDR3: TGTGCCGGACTAGCGGGGGGAAACACCGGGGAGCTGTTTTTT. Combining the CDR3 with reference TRBV7-9 and TRBJ2-2 gives the whole variable domain DTGVSQNPRHKITKRGQNVTFRCDPISEHNRLYWYRQTLGQGPEFLTYFQNEAQLEKSRLLSDRFSAERPKGSFSTLEIQRTEQGDSAMYLCAGLAGGNTGELFFGEGSRLTVL.

This clonotype was seen a few times. This sequence joins TRBV10-2 and TRBJ1-2; 9 nucleotides align to TRBD1. CDR1 is WSHSY, CDR2 SAAADI, per germline. The CDR3 totals 14 residues. The V segment lost 8 bases and the J segment 2 bases; nucleotides outside the gene matches: 6. CDR3 in DNA: TGCGCCAGCGGACAGGGGAGTCCGAACTATGGCTACACCTTC. This sequence encodes CASGQGSPNYGYTF.

This clonotype occurred a few times. The V call is TRBV20-1, the J call TRBJ1-4; D remains unclear. CDR3 size: 16 residues. V was cut by 0 bases and J by 0 bases, with 11 bases left in between. Germline CDR1 DFQATT, CDR2 SNEGSKA (reference sequence). The CDR3, as DNA: TGCAGTGCTAGAGAATGGCGGCGGGCAACTAATGAAAAACTGTTTTTT. Residues: CSAREWRRATNEKLFF.

The chain uses TRBV28 and TRBJ2-3; 10 bases fit TRBD1. Germline V gene data show CDR1 as MDHEN and CDR2 as SYDVKM. The CDR3 has 17 amino acids. After removal of 7 bases from V and 2 bases from J, the junction contained 12 bases not matched to a gene. The CDR3 protein is CASTVGTGAYFTDTQYF. The CDR3, as DNA: TGTGCCAGCACCGTAGGGACAGGGGCGTACTTCACAGATACGCAGTATTTT. Complete variable domain (other parts from reference TRBV28 and TRBJ2-3): DVKVTQSSRYLVKRTGEKVFLECVQDMDHENMFWYRQDPGLGLRLIYFSYDVKMKEKGDIPEGYSVSREKKERFSLILESASTNQTSMYLCASTVGTGAYFTDTQYFGPGTRLTVL.

This clonotype was observed at least ten times. The CDR3 spells CASSLDRGGRETQYF. CDR3 DNA: TGTGCCAGCAGCTTAGATAGAGGGGGCCGAGAGACCCAGTACTTC. The chain employs TRBV11-2 and TRBJ2-5; 7 bases are shared with TRBD1. CDR1 and CDR2 from the germline V gene are SGHAT and FQNNGV. The junction had 5 bases not matched to a gene; V was cut back by 0 bases and J by 4 bases. The CDR3 is 15 residues long.

This clonotype is deemed medium-sized. The gene calls are TRBV11-3 and TRBJ2-2; 9 positions match TRBD1. The junction had 13 bases not matched to a gene; V was cut back by 5 bases and J by 6 bases. CDR1 is SGHNT and CDR2 is YENEEA in the germline V gene. The CDR3 is 17 amino acids. CDR3 sequence: CASSRASTGGNAGELFF. CDR3 in DNA: TGTGCCAGCAGCCGCGCTTCGACAGGGGGTAACGCCGGGGAGCTGTTTTTT.

Ten or more counts support this clonotype. The chain carries TRBV12-3 or TRBV12-4 and TRBJ1-2; D not resolved. V was clipped by 1 base and J by 2 bases, with 5 bases between them. The CDR3 has 13 residues. CDR3 DNA: TGTGCCAGCAGTTTAGACAGCAACTATGGCTACACCTTC. It encodes CASSLDSNYGYTF.

This clonotype turned up a few times. The V gene is TRBV18, the J gene TRBJ2-7; 10 positions match TRBD1. Looked up from germline, CDR1 is KGHSH and CDR2 is LQKENI. Germline trimming cut 4 bases from V and 0 bases from J; bases unmatched to any gene: 3. The CDR3 covers 15 residues. The CDR3 sequence is CASSLGQGDSYEQYF. Written as DNA, the CDR3 is TGTGCCAGCTCACTCGGACAGGGGGACTCCTACGAGCAGTACTTC.